The 31 T cell receptor beta chains presented below share a single source sample, sequenced in a study of CD8+CD57+ T cells in acquired aplastic anemia (dated by TCRdb to the late 2010s). TCRdb shows the sequencer as Illumina HiSeq 2000. TCR beta VDJ combination and CDR3 sequence profiling used genomic DNA as the template. TCRdb reanalyzed the raw reads on its own, using fastp at Q25 for trimming and MiXCR for clone calling, and kept in-frame beta chains. Each entry merges the rows of one CDR3 protein and shows their most common DNA and genes. The sample table contains 170,000 or so distinct CDR3 sequences; only one count was recorded for about 60% of them. More than 40% of the sample is taken by the ten largest. Flow cytometry had shown CD8+CD57+ cell expansion in the patients selected for sequencing. The specimen sequenced was sorted CD4+, CD8+, or CD8+CD57+ T cells (not recorded which) from PBMCs. All receptors come from a human donor with aplastic anemia.

Worth noting for this clonotype: A much more abundant neighbour one base away suggests this may be a read error. The CDR3 DNA sequence: TGCAGTGCTAGACCCGTTCTGGATGAGCATTTCTTC. Encoded protein: CSARPVLDEHFF. This rearrangement joins TRBV20-1 to TRBJ2-1, with unresolved D. This CDR3 contains 12 residues. The germline V gene encodes CDR1 DFQATT and CDR2 SNEGSKA (reference sequence).

This chain uses TRBV19 with TRBJ2-7; no clear D. V lost 1 base to trimming and J lost 4 bases, with 8 bases between them. The length of the CDR3 is 13 residues. Germline V gives CDR1 LNHDA, CDR2 SQIVND (reference sequence). The CDR3 nucleotides read TGTGCCAGTAGTATAGCTGCAGGATACGAGCAGTACTTC. Translating it yields CASSIAAGYEQYF.

This sequence joins TRBV15 and TRBJ1-4; D may be TRBD1 (5 bases). V gave up 1 base and J gave up 10 bases, with 13 bases separating them. This CDR3 comprises 14 residues. CDR1 and CDR2 (germline): LNHNV, YYDKDF (reference sequence). The CDR3 nucleotides are TGTGCCACCAGCAGAGTACTGGGGCAGAGAAAACTGTTTTTT. It encodes CATSRVLGQRKLFF.

This clonotype came up many times. The chain carries TRBV15 and TRBJ1-4; 7 bases are shared with TRBD1. Germline-derived CDR1 and CDR2 are LNHNV and YYDKDF (reference sequence). Trimming removed 0 bases from V and 8 bases from J; junction bases left unmatched: 9. CDR3 length equals 16 residues. CDR3 nucleotides: TGTGCCACCAGCAGAGACGACAGGGAATTACAGGAAAAACTGTTTTTT. Translating it yields CATSRDDRELQEKLFF.

This clonotype was detected ten times or more. V gene TRBV19 combines with J gene TRBJ1-2, with D maybe TRBD1 (5 bases). The CDR3 loop spans 16 amino acids. The V end was cut by 4 bases, the J end by 3 bases, with 18 bases between. In germline, CDR1 is LNHDA, CDR2 SQIVND (reference sequence). CDR3 nucleotides: TGTGCCAGTAGTACCCAACCCCAGACAGCTTACTATGGCTACACCTTC. Protein sequence: CASSTQPQTAYYGYTF.

V is TRBV2 and J is TRBJ2-7; the D is unclear. Trimming pared 7 bases from V and 5 bases from J, leaving 12 bases between. Germline V lookup: CDR1 SNHLY, CDR2 FYNNEI. CDR3 size: 12 residues. DNA for the CDR3: TGTGCCAGCATGGTGCGTGAGAACGAGCAGTACTTC. It is translated as CASMVRENEQYF.

The gene calls are TRBV12-3 or TRBV12-4 and TRBJ2-1, with 7 bases that match TRBD2. V was clipped by 3 bases and J by 6 bases; unmatched bases: 11. This CDR3 contains 16 residues. The CDR3 is CASSFVGGRSGNEQFF. The CDR3 DNA sequence: TGTGCCAGCAGTTTCGTCGGCGGGAGAAGTGGCAATGAGCAGTTCTTC.

As regards this clonotype: Mismatch with germline at one junction end may stem from a read error. The V call is TRBV15, the J call TRBJ2-5; D is ambiguous. The CDR3 contains 14 residues. The V gene's germline CDR1 is LNHNV and CDR2 YYDKDF (reference sequence). Here the CDR3 DNA reads TGTGCCACCAGCAGAGGTTCATACCAAGAGGCCCAGTACTTC. Its translation is CATSRGSYQEAQYF.

This clonotype was found many times. The chain has TRBV6-5 and TRBJ2-7; D possibly corresponds to TRBD2 (6 bases). The CDR3 loop spans 12 amino acids. CDR1 and CDR2 from the germline V gene are MNHEY and SVGAGI. Trimming removed 4 bases at V and 5 bases at J, with 9 bases between. The CDR3 here is CASSFTGDEQYF. The DNA for the CDR3 is TGTGCCAGCAGTTTCACGGGGGACGAGCAGTACTTC.

Points on this clonotype: With a much larger clone just one base away, this may be a read error. The rearrangement joins TRBV6-5 to TRBJ2-1; no firm D call. The CDR3 contains 13 residues. Germline V CDR1 and CDR2: MNHEY, SVGAGI. CDR3 in DNA: TGTGCCAGCAGTTACGGCAGACGCAATGAGCAGCTCTTC. Translating it yields CASSYGRRNEQLF.

The J gene is TRBJ2-7, the V gene TRBV7-9; the D is unclear. V was shortened by 5 bases and J by 5 bases, with 10 bases between the two germline ends. The CDR3 length is 12 residues. Germline V gives CDR1 SEHNR, CDR2 FQNEAQ (reference sequence). The CDR3 is CASSRPRDEQYF. The CDR3 nucleotides are TGTGCCAGCAGCCGTCCCCGGGACGAGCAGTACTTC.

The J gene is TRBJ2-3, the V gene TRBV7-2; 8 bases line up with TRBD1. The trim removed 5 bases at V and 7 bases at J, leaving 23 bases unmatched. CDR3 length: 19 amino acids. Germline CDR1 is SGHTA and CDR2 is FQGNSA. CDR3 sequence (DNA): TGTGCCAGCAGCGGGGCAGGGGGCCCGAAAGGTGGGGAGAGCTATACGCAGTATTTT. This encodes CASSGAGGPKGGESYTQYF.

The CDR3 is CSAPPASGGTTASTDTQYF. The CDR3 DNA reads TGCAGTGCTCCACCTGCTAGCGGGGGGACCACCGCTAGCACAGATACGCAGTATTTT. The chain recombines TRBV20-1 with TRBJ2-3; 11 bases match TRBD2. The germline gives CDR1 DFQATT, CDR2 SNEGSKA (reference sequence). V dropped 5 bases and J dropped 0; count of bases not matched to a gene: 16. The CDR3 runs to 19 residues.

J is TRBJ1-1 and V is TRBV10-3, with TRBD1 as a possible D gene (5 bases). This CDR3 contains 14 residues. Germline V gene lookup returns CDR1 ENHRY and CDR2 SYGVKD. V was pared by 3 bases and J by 0 bases, with 8 bases between. Here the CDR3 reads CAISEPGLNTEAFF. CDR3 nucleotides: TGTGCCATCAGTGAACCGGGACTGAACACTGAAGCTTTCTTT.

The count of this clonotype is one. This chain connects TRBV20-1 to TRBJ2-5; no clear D gene. Germline assignment: CDR1 DFQATT and CDR2 SNEGSKA (reference sequence). This CDR3 has 14 residues. The CDR3 is CSSEEGIQRKTQYF. CDR3 coding DNA: TGCAGCAGTGAGGAAGGGATTCAACGGAAGACCCAGTACTTC.

V gene TRBV2 combines with J gene TRBJ1-3; D gene uncertain. CDR1 and CDR2 (germline): SNHLY, FYNNEI. Trimming removed 4 bases from V and 0 bases from J, with 10 bases in between. This CDR3 spans 15 amino acids. In nucleotides, the CDR3 is TGTGCCAGCAGTGGGACGGCATACTCTGGAAACACCATATATTTT. Residues: CASSGTAYSGNTIYF. The full variable domain, in which reference TRBV2 and TRBJ1-3 provide the parts outside the CDR3, is EPEVTQTPSHQVTQMGQEVILRCVPISNHLYFYWYRQILGQKVEFLVSFYNNEISEKSEIFDDQFSVERPDGSNFTLKIRSTKLEDSAMYFCASSGTAYSGNTIYFGEGSWLTVV.

CDR3 loop: CASSGLGGSEQFF. CDR3 bases: TGTGCCAGCAGTGGACTGGGCGGGAGTGAGCAGTTCTTC. The chain joins TRBV2 to TRBJ2-1; 7 bases fit TRBD2. This CDR3 has 13 amino acids. After removal of 4 bases from V and 9 bases from J, the junction contained 6 bases not matched to a gene. Looked up from germline, CDR1 is SNHLY and CDR2 is FYNNEI. The complete variable domain, with remaining parts taken from reference TRBV2 and TRBJ2-1, reads EPEVTQTPSHQVTQMGQEVILRCVPISNHLYFYWYRQILGQKVEFLVSFYNNEISEKSEIFDDQFSVERPDGSNFTLKIRSTKLEDSAMYFCASSGLGGSEQFFGPGTRLTVL.

This chain joins TRBV25-1 and TRBJ2-5; no firm D call. The germline V gene has CDR1 MGHDK and CDR2 SYGVNS. This CDR3 has 11 amino acids. Trimming cost V 4 bases and J 1 base, with 1 base left between them. CDR3 DNA: TGTGCCAGCAGTGCCCAAGAGACCCAGTACTTC. This codes for CASSAQETQYF.

This clonotype was detected ten times or more. The chain employs TRBV9 and TRBJ2-7; the D gene could be TRBD1 or TRBD2 (5 bases each). The ends were cut back, 6 bases at V and 7 bases at J, with 20 bases in the middle. The CDR3 is 14 residues long. The germline CDR1 and CDR2 sequences are SGDLS and YYNGEE. The CDR3 sequence is CASTTGAPTGEQYF. The DNA for the CDR3 is TGTGCCAGCACAACAGGCGCCCCTACGGGGGAGCAGTACTTC.

The chain carries TRBV7-2 and TRBJ1-2; D ambiguous. The germline V gene encodes CDR1 SGHTA and CDR2 FQGNSA. V gave up 1 base and J gave up 10 bases, with 13 bases separating them. The CDR3 spans 13 residues. The CDR3 loop reads CASSLDGLADYTF. Written as DNA, the CDR3 is TGTGCCAGCAGCTTAGACGGGCTCGCTGACTACACCTTC.

This clonotype was detected a few times. V is TRBV20-1 and J is TRBJ2-5; 8 bases match TRBD1. This CDR3 has 17 residues. Germline assignment: CDR1 DFQATT and CDR2 SNEGSKA (reference sequence). V shed 6 bases, J shed 5 bases, and the junction held 20 bases outside the gene matches. CDR3 nucleotides: TGCAGTGCCCTACCCTATCTCGCACAGGGGGTTTTCGAGACCCAGTACTTC. This sequence encodes CSALPYLAQGVFETQYF.

This clonotype was counted ten times or more. This sequence joins TRBV6-1 and TRBJ2-7; D possibly corresponds to TRBD1 (6 bases). This CDR3 contains 10 residues. V lost 10 bases and J 3 bases, leaving 7 bases between the germline ends. From germline, CDR1 is MNHNS and CDR2 SASEGT. The CDR3 nucleotides read TGTGCCACACAGGGCTACGAGCAGTACTTC. Translation gives CATQGYEQYF.

The J gene is TRBJ2-3, the V gene TRBV20-1, with 12 nucleotides matching TRBD2. The CDR3 length is 16 residues. J gave up 6 bases and V 3 bases, and 10 bases lay outside the gene matches. Germline V gene lookup returns CDR1 DFQATT and CDR2 SNEGSKA (reference sequence). Here the CDR3 DNA reads TGCAGTGCTAGTGCACTAGCGGGAGGAGACTGGGATACGCAGTATTTT. Amino acid sequence: CSASALAGGDWDTQYF.

This clonotype has at least ten counts. The chain has TRBV5-6 and TRBJ1-6, with D unresolved. CDR1 and CDR2 from the germline V gene are SGHDT and YYEEEE. Trimming removed 4 bases at V and 7 bases at J, with 18 bases between. The CDR3 runs 16 residues. CDR3 in amino acids: CASSPLGWEGNSPLHF. The CDR3 nucleotides are TGTGCCAGCAGCCCCCTTGGTTGGGAGGGCAATTCACCCCTCCACTTT.

The gene calls are TRBV7-3 and TRBJ2-1; unclear D gene. With 3 bases removed from V and 8 bases from J, the gap between germline ends came to 11 bases. The CDR3 covers 13 residues. CDR1 SGHTA and CDR2 FQGTGA come from the germline V gene. CDR3 region: CASSLGFGHEQFF. The CDR3 DNA follows: TGTGCCAGCAGCTTGGGATTTGGGCATGAGCAGTTCTTC.

The rearrangement links TRBV7-3 to TRBJ2-2; 12 positions match TRBD2. V lost 6 bases to trimming and J lost 7 bases; unmatched junction nucleotides: 6. Per the germline V gene, CDR1 is SGHTA and CDR2 is FQGTGA. This CDR3 contains 15 residues. This chain's CDR3 is CASRPSGGAGGELFF. The CDR3, as DNA: TGTGCCAGCAGACCTAGCGGGGGGGCCGGCGGGGAGCTGTTTTTT.

This clonotype was observed many times. V and J are TRBV10-3 and TRBJ1-1; 7 bases line up with TRBD1. The CDR3 runs to 13 residues. Losses at the gene ends were 2 bases for V and 7 bases for J; bases not matched to a gene: 4. Per the germline V gene, CDR1 is ENHRY and CDR2 is SYGVKD. CDR3 sequence (DNA): TGTGCCATCAGTGAGAGGGGACAGAATGAAGCTTTCTTT. Residues: CAISERGQNEAFF.

The chain uses TRBV7-4 and TRBJ2-1, with D unclear. Germline-derived CDR1 and CDR2 are SGHVT and SQSDAQ. Trimming stripped 5 bases from V and 8 bases from J, with 7 bases between. The CDR3 is made up of 11 amino acids. The CDR3 here is CASSQWDEQFF. The CDR3 coding sequence is TGTGCCAGCAGCCAGTGGGATGAGCAGTTCTTC.

As for this clonotype: The junction does not match germline at one end; this may be a read error. This chain joins TRBV7-2 and TRBJ1-1; 7 bases align to TRBD1. This CDR3 is built from 14 residues. Germline-derived CDR1 and CDR2 are SGHTA and FQGNSA. CDR3 nucleotide sequence: TGTGCCACCCGCCTCGAGCAGGGGGACACTGAAGCTTGCTTT. The encoded protein is CATRLEQGDTEACF.

This clonotype was picked up many times. The chain joins TRBV5-1 to TRBJ1-1; D gene ambiguous. The germline CDR1 and CDR2 sequences are SGHRS and YFSETQ. This CDR3 spans 17 amino acids. Trimming took 2 bases from V and 1 from J, leaving 18 bases between them. CDR3 in amino acids: CASSFTTPVPGNTEAFF. CDR3 bases: TGCGCCAGCAGCTTTACCACGCCCGTACCAGGGAACACTGAAGCTTTCTTT.

This chain joins TRBV7-9 and TRBJ1-1; D call uncertain. The V end lost 5 bases, the J end lost 2 bases, and 9 bases lay between the germline ends. The CDR3 has 13 residues. Germline V lookup: CDR1 SEHNR, CDR2 FQNEAQ (reference sequence). The CDR3 coding sequence is TGTGCCAGCAGCAAATGGAGAAACACTGAAGCTTTCTTT. Its translation: CASSKWRNTEAFF.